A single sample gave rise to the 7 T cell receptor beta chains below, sequenced in a study of cytomegalovirus exposure and HLA in healthy donors. The PCR contained 60 Vbeta and 13 Jbeta primers. The method was immunoSEQ multiplex PCR; TCRdb's version includes in-frame clones alone and lacks a portion of them. The repertoire holds 100,000 to 150,000 clones, with more than 65% as singletons. Sequencing was done on a sample of PBMCs. These receptor sequences come from a male donor in good health and CMV-seropositive.

V usage is TRBV5-1 and J usage is TRBJ2-7, with a tentative D call TRBD2 (5 bases). V was cut by 1 base and J by 3 bases, with 11 bases left in between. This CDR3 has 14 amino acids. Looked up from germline, CDR1 is SGHRS and CDR2 is YFSETQ. In nucleotides, the CDR3 is TGCGCCAGCAGCTTGTCAGAGGGAGTCTACGAGCAGTACTTC. As protein: CASSLSEGVYEQYF.

This chain links TRBV4-2 with TRBJ2-7; 9 bases are a match to TRBD2. The CDR3 is 16 residues long. Germline assignment: CDR1 LGHNA and CDR2 YNFKEQ. V dropped 0 bases and J dropped 3; count of bases not matched to a gene: 6. The CDR3 region has the DNA TGTGCCAGCAGCCAAGATCAAGCTAGCGGGGTCTACGAGCAGTACTTC. Translation: CASSQDQASGVYEQYF.

V and J are TRBV11-2 and TRBJ1-1, with D hard to call. The CDR3 spans 13 residues. Germline lookup yields CDR1 SGHAT and CDR2 FQNNGV. V was cut by 1 base and J by 5 bases, with 8 bases left in between. Here the CDR3 reads CASSLGEATEAFF. CDR3 DNA sequence: TGTGCCAGCAGCTTAGGGGAGGCGACTGAAGCTTTCTTT.

The gene calls are TRBV5-8 and TRBJ2-3; D is perhaps TRBD1 (6 bases). In germline, CDR1 is SGHTS, CDR2 YDEGEE. Between the trimmed V and J ends, which lost 5 bases and 0 bases, there was a span of 16 bases. The CDR3 sequence is 16 residues long. This CDR3 reads CASRDPRTDSTDTQYF. Here the CDR3 DNA reads TGTGCCAGCAGAGACCCAAGGACAGATAGCACAGATACGCAGTATTTT.

J is TRBJ1-2 and V is TRBV5-4; D unclear. V dropped 3 bases and J dropped 3 bases, with 3 bases sitting between them. The CDR3 is made up of 11 amino acids. Germline CDR1 SGHNT, CDR2 YYREEE (reference sequence). The CDR3, as DNA: TGTGCCAGCAGCTCGGACTATGGCTACACCTTC. Amino acid sequence: CASSSDYGYTF.

This chain joins TRBV6-6 and TRBJ1-5; D remains ambiguous. Germline V CDR1 and CDR2: MNHNY, SVGAGI (reference sequence). V was shortened by 2 bases and J by 1 base, with 12 bases between the two germline ends. The length of the CDR3 is 16 residues. CDR3 amino acids: CASSYILTESNQPQHF. In nucleotides, the CDR3 is TGTGCCAGCAGTTACATACTCACAGAAAGCAATCAGCCCCAGCATTTT.

The chain joins TRBV6-5 to TRBJ2-2; TRBD2 is a possible D gene (5 bases). Germline V lookup: CDR1 MNHEY, CDR2 SVGAGI. V lost 6 bases to trimming and J lost 1 base, with 12 bases between them. CDR3 length equals 15 residues. DNA for the CDR3: TGTGCCAGCAGCTCCGGGGTCTGGAACACCGGGGAGCTGTTTTTT. It specifies CASSSGVWNTGELFF.